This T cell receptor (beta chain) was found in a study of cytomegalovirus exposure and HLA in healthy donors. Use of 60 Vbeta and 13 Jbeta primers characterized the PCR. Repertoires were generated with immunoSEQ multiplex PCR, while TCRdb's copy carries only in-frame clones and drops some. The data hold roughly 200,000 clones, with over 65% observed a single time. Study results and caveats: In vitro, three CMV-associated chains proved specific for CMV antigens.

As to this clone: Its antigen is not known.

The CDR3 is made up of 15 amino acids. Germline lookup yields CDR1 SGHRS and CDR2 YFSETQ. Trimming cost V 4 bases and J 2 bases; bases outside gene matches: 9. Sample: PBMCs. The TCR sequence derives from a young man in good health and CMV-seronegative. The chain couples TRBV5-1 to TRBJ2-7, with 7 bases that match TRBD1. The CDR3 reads CASSRDGTATYEQYF. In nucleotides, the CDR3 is TGCGCCAGCAGCCGGGACGGGACAGCAACCTACGAGCAGTACTTC.